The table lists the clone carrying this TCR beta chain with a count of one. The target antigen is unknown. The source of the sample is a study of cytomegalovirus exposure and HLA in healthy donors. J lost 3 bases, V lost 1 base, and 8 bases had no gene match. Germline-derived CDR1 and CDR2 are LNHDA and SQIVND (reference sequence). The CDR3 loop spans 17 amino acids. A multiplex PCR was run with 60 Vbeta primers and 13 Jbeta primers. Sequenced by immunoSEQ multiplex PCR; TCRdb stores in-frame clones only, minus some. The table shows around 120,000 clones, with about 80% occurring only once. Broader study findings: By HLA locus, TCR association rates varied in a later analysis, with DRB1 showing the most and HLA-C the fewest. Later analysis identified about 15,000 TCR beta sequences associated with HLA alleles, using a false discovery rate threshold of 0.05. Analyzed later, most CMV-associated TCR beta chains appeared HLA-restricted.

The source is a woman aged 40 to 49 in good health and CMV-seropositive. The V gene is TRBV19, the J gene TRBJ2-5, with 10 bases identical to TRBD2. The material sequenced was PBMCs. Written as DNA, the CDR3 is TGTGCCAGTAGTATAGGATCGGCTAGCGGGGGCAAAGAGACCCAGTACTTC. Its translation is CASSIGSASGGKETQYF.